This paragraph covers one T cell receptor beta chain sequence. CDR1 MDHEN and CDR2 SYDVKM come from the germline V gene. This CDR3 comprises 15 residues. Trimming took 3 bases from V and 3 from J; bases not matched to a gene: 6. These data originate in a study of response to subunit inactivated influenza vaccine. TCRdb ran MiXCR on the RT-PCR reads and lists one entry per CDR3 protein. This table holds 400,000 to 650,000 distinct CDR3 sequences, approximately 7.3% found once. This chain links TRBV28 with TRBJ2-5, with TRBD2 matching over 8 bases. This clonotype was sampled from a man aged 50-75 years who received an inactivated influenza vaccine. Specimen: PBMCs from blood, collected about 23 months after vaccination. The chain's CDR3 is CASSLFLAGKETQYF. The CDR3 DNA sequence: TGTGCCAGCAGTTTGTTCCTAGCGGGTAAAGAGACCCAGTACTTC.